These 4 T cell receptor beta chains came from one sample sequenced in a study of cytomegalovirus exposure and HLA in healthy donors. The PCR was carried out with 60 Vbeta primers and 13 Jbeta primers. Generated by immunoSEQ multiplex PCR, the TCRdb table keeps only in-frame clones and is missing some. The sample has 180,000 or so clones, more than 60% seen once; the top ten hold roughly 8.2%. Sequenced sample: PBMCs. The receptors stem from a woman aged 40 to 50 in good health and CMV-seropositive.

Here the CDR3 reads CASSFYWRGRTDTQYF. The CDR3 DNA sequence: TGTGCCAGCAGTTTCTACTGGCGAGGGCGCACAGATACGCAGTATTTT. This chain joins TRBV28 and TRBJ2-3, with D possibly TRBD2 on 5 matching bases. Trimming took off 3 bases at V and 1 base at J, with 14 bases between the two ends. Germline V lookup: CDR1 MDHEN, CDR2 SYDVKM. CDR3 length equals 16 residues. Full variable domain (outside the CDR3, taken from reference TRBV28 and TRBJ2-3): DVKVTQSSRYLVKRTGEKVFLECVQDMDHENMFWYRQDPGLGLRLIYFSYDVKMKEKGDIPEGYSVSREKKERFSLILESASTNQTSMYLCASSFYWRGRTDTQYFGPGTRLTVL.

The rearrangement joins TRBV7-2 to TRBJ2-1, with TRBD2 matching over 12 bases. Germline loops: CDR1 SGHTA, CDR2 FQGNSA. Germline trimming cut 8 bases from V and 5 bases from J; bases unmatched to any gene: 16. This CDR3 is built from 18 residues. CDR3 protein: CASSQTSGRPELNNEQFF. The CDR3 DNA reads as TGTGCCAGCTCCCAGACTAGCGGGAGACCCGAACTCAACAATGAGCAGTTCTTC. Variable domain in full (rest from reference TRBV7-2 and TRBJ2-1): GAGVSQSPSNKVTEKGKDVELRCDPISGHTALYWYRQSLGQGLEFLIYFQGNSAPDKSGLPSDRFSAERTGGSVSTLTIQRTQQEDSAVYLCASSQTSGRPELNNEQFFGPGTRLTVL.

In its sample, this clone was seen a few times. J is TRBJ2-1 and V is TRBV2, with 12 positions matching TRBD2. The CDR3 is 14 amino acids. Trimming cost V 7 bases and J 4 bases; bases outside gene matches: 2. Per germline, CDR1 SNHLY and CDR2 FYNNEI. The CDR3 nucleotides are TGTGCCAGCAATGGACTAGCGGGATACAATGAGCAGTTCTTC. Translation: CASNGLAGYNEQFF.

The V and J genes are TRBV5-4 and TRBJ1-2; 7 nucleotides agree with TRBD1. V was pared by 6 bases and J by 1 base, with 15 bases of the junction left unmatched. From germline, CDR1 is SGHNT and CDR2 YYREEE (reference sequence). The CDR3 runs 17 residues. CDR3 coding DNA: TGTGCCAGCACCCCCTCTGACAGGGCGAGCCGTAACTATGGCTACACCTTC. Its protein product is CASTPSDRASRNYGYTF.